This T cell receptor (beta chain) was captured in a study of post-analysis software for immune sequencing data. Across the whole study: The patients showed relapsing-remitting, secondary progressive and progressive-relapsing multiple sclerosis courses.

Overall study results and limits: Significantly lower normalized Chao1 diversity was seen in multiple sclerosis patients than in controls. Under F measure analysis, samples from one preparation batch co-clustered strongly.

Unique molecular identifiers tagged the TCR beta cDNA libraries. Between about 0.9 and 11 million T cells gave rise to approximately 520,000 cDNA molecules. TCRdb re-called the PCR reads with MiXCR, one entry per CDR3 protein. The sample has about 810,000 distinct CDR3 sequences, about 50% seen once. Comments on this clonotype: Its antigen is unidentified.

Sequenced sample: blood. The TCR originated in a girl aged 5 to 17 with multiple sclerosis.

The CDR3 reads CSATTTGSSNQPQHF. For the CDR3, the DNA is TGCAGTGCAACCACTACAGGGAGCAGCAATCAGCCCCAGCATTTT. V usage is TRBV20-1 and J usage is TRBJ1-5, with D tentatively TRBD1 (6 bases). The ends were cut back, 6 bases at V and 1 base at J, with 16 bases in the middle. Per germline, CDR1 DFQATT and CDR2 SNEGSKA (reference sequence). This CDR3 contains 15 residues.